A few counts support the clone carrying this T cell receptor beta chain. What it recognizes is unknown. This specimen comes from a study of cytomegalovirus exposure and HLA in healthy donors. Amplification used 60 Vbeta primers and 13 Jbeta primers. Clones were sequenced by immunoSEQ multiplex PCR, and TCRdb holds only the in-frame ones, with some missing. The table lists tens of thousands of clones, roughly 72% of them singletons, with roughly 4.8% in the top ten. Findings and limits, study-wide: Over 15,000 TCR beta sequences were associated with HLA alleles at 0.05 false discovery rate in a later analysis. It was approximately 160 TCR beta chains that were listed as cytomegalovirus-associated. Reports indicated that the classifier achieved high specificity and sensitivity in diagnosing cytomegalovirus status.

This TCR was recovered from a man aged 30 to 39 in good health and CMV-seropositive. The sample was PBMCs.

The CDR3 is CSAPLAGNEQFF. The CDR3 bases are TGCAGCGCTCCCCTAGCGGGTAATGAGCAGTTCTTC. This chain joins TRBV29-1 and TRBJ2-1; TRBD2 matches at 8 bases. Trimming removed 7 bases from V and 7 bases from J; junction bases left unmatched: 6. Germline V gene sequence: CDR1 SQVTM, CDR2 ANQGSEA. This CDR3 has 12 residues.